This T cell receptor (beta chain) was profiled in a study of blood T cell repertoires in COVID-19. Study in general: Whether acute or convalescent, the COVID-19 samples came from the United States, Italy and Spain. PBMCs, B-cell-depleted T cells, or T cells provided the cDNA or gDNA that made up the material.

Germline values: CDR1 SGHRS, CDR2 YFSETQ. V was cut by 0 bases and J by 0 bases, with 13 bases left in between. The CDR3 has 17 residues. As handled by the study authors: Estimated nucleated cell counts came from reference gene primer amplification. Repertoires were generated with immunoSEQ multiplex PCR, while TCRdb's copy carries only in-frame clones and drops some. Clone size and the V and J calls come from that table; the DNA yielded D and trimming. The sample has 150,000 to 200,000 clones; approximately 82% are singletons. The sequenced sample consisted of PBMCs or T cells enriched from blood (not recorded which). This sequence joins TRBV5-1 and TRBJ1-3; a weak D match, TRBD1 (5 bases). The sequence was obtained from a man aged 45-65 years who had recovered from COVID-19. The CDR3 DNA follows: TGCGCCAGCAGCTTGGGGGGGGGAGCCGCCTCTGGAAACACCATATATTTT. It encodes CASSLGGGAASGNTIYF.